This entry lists 14 T cell receptor beta chains sequenced from one sample in a study of persistence of HIV-infected CD4 T cells. This was the immunoSEQ version 4 assay in survey mode. Profiling relied on immunoSEQ multiplex PCR, and the TCRdb table lists in-frame clones only, not all of them. The table lists under 50,000 clones, about 90% of them singletons. These receptors' targets are unknown. This nonspecific control used anti-CD3/anti-CD28 bead stimulation of CD4+ T cells. Responding CD4+ T cells were sorted by upregulation of both CD40 ligand and CD69. Sequencing used CD4+ T cells sorted from PBMCs after 18-hour stimulation, obtained from a patient who received antiretroviral therapy. All receptors derive from an adult woman with HIV who was CMV-seropositive.

This sequence joins TRBV5-6 and TRBJ1-4; D is uncertain. The CDR3 contains 17 residues. The germline CDR1 and CDR2 sequences are SGHDT and YYEEEE. V lost 4 bases, J lost 4 bases, and 20 bases lay in between. CDR3 sequence reads: CASSLFPGRGVNEKLFF. The CDR3 DNA sequence: TGTGCCAGCAGCCTTTTCCCCGGACGAGGAGTTAATGAAAAACTGTTTTTT.

The rearrangement uses TRBV21-1 and TRBJ2-7; no check of the table's D call, TRBD2, against the DNA was made. TRBV21-1 is annotated as a pseudogene. The length of the CDR3 is 17 residues. Here the CDR3 DNA reads TGTGCCAGCATCCGGAACGGCGCGGGAGAGCCCAGATACGAGCAGTACTTC. Translating gives CASIRNGAGEPRYEQYF.

The table lists this clone with a few counts. The chain uses TRBV7-8 and TRBJ1-6, with D perhaps TRBD1 (5 bases). The germline V and J ends were trimmed by 7 bases and 7 bases, with 17 bases remaining between them. Germline values: CDR1 SGHVS, CDR2 FQNEAQ. The CDR3 contains 15 residues. For the CDR3, the DNA is TGTGCCAGCACCCTTGTTGGGCCAGGGAATTCACCCCTCCACTTT. Translating gives CASTLVGPGNSPLHF.

This clone has more than one count but fewer than ten. The chain recombines TRBV6-4 with TRBJ2-1; no definite D call. CDR3 length: 15 residues. V was clipped by 2 bases and J by 4 bases, with 12 bases between them. CDR1 MRHNA and CDR2 SNTAGT come from the germline V gene. The CDR3 sequence: CASSDTSRQYNEQFF. In DNA form, the CDR3 reads TGTGCCAGCAGTGACACTTCTCGCCAGTACAATGAGCAGTTCTTC.

The rearrangement links TRBV6-1 to TRBJ2-7; tentative D call: TRBD1 (6 bases). Germline V gene data show CDR1 as MNHNS and CDR2 as SASEGT. Deletions cut 4 bases from V and 3 bases from J, with 19 bases between. The CDR3 sequence is 16 residues long. The chain's CDR3 is CASSGSGDTRNYEQYF. The DNA of the CDR3 is TGTGCCAGCAGTGGTTCTGGGGACACGAGAAACTACGAGCAGTACTTC.

The V gene is TRBV28, the J gene TRBJ1-3; no definite D call. The CDR3 runs to 13 residues. V lost 5 bases to trimming and J lost 4 bases, with 9 bases between them. Germline V gene sequence: CDR1 MDHEN, CDR2 SYDVKM. The CDR3, as DNA: TGTGCCAGCAGTAGAGCGCGGGGAAACACCATATATTTT. It yields the protein CASSRARGNTIYF. Combining the CDR3 with reference TRBV28 and TRBJ1-3 gives the whole variable domain DVKVTQSSRYLVKRTGEKVFLECVQDMDHENMFWYRQDPGLGLRLIYFSYDVKMKEKGDIPEGYSVSREKKERFSLILESASTNQTSMYLCASSRARGNTIYFGEGSWLTVV.

On this clone: The junction shows a germline mismatch at one end, possibly a read error. The chain links TRBV5-6 to TRBJ2-5, with D perhaps TRBD1 (8 bases). This CDR3 contains 15 residues. Germline V gives CDR1 SGHDT, CDR2 YYEEEE. CDR3 residues: CASGLSGTGSETQYF. The CDR3 DNA reads as TGTGCCAGCGGCTTAAGCGGGACAGGTAGCGAGACCCAGTACTTC.

V gene TRBV29-1 combines with J gene TRBJ1-2, with D possibly TRBD1 on 6 matching bases. The CDR3 extends over 14 amino acids. CDR1 and CDR2 from the germline V gene are SQVTM and ANQGSEA. Between the trimmed V and J ends, which lost 4 bases and 2 bases, there was a span of 14 bases. The CDR3 is CSVVPTGSNYGYTF. CDR3 bases: TGCAGCGTTGTCCCGACAGGATCAAACTATGGCTACACCTTC.

J is TRBJ1-1 and V is TRBV29-1; possibly TRBD1 for D (5 bases). The germline V and J ends were trimmed by 7 bases and 2 bases, with 11 bases remaining between them. Germline V CDR1 and CDR2: SQVTM, ANQGSEA. The CDR3 spans 12 residues. The CDR3, as DNA: TGCAGCGCGGGGAGGGGCAACACTGAAGCTTTCTTT. It codes for CSAGRGNTEAFF. The full variable domain, its missing parts supplied by reference TRBV29-1 and TRBJ1-1, is SAVISQKPSRDICQRGTSLTIQCQVDSQVTMMFWYRQQPGQSLTLIATANQGSEATYESGFVIDKFPISRPNLTFSTLTVSNMSPEDSSIYLCSAGRGNTEAFFGQGTRLTVV.

The count of this clone is one. The chain carries TRBV5-6 and TRBJ1-2; D gene ambiguous. This CDR3 is built from 15 residues. Germline CDR1 is SGHDT and CDR2 is YYEEEE. The V and J ends lost 4 bases and 0 bases respectively, with 13 bases between them. CDR3 amino acids: CASSPYQDPNYGYTF. The DNA of the CDR3 is TGTGCCAGCAGCCCGTACCAGGATCCTAACTATGGCTACACCTTC.

V gene TRBV2 combines with J gene TRBJ1-5; D is uncertain. Germline CDR1 is SNHLY and CDR2 is FYNNEI. Deletions cut 8 bases from V and 0 bases from J, with 11 bases between. CDR3 length: 14 amino acids. CDR3 region: CASGKTVSNQPQHF. The CDR3 bases are TGTGCCAGCGGGAAAACGGTTAGCAATCAGCCCCAGCATTTT.

The chain uses TRBV9 and TRBJ2-3, with D uncertain. CDR3 length: 16 residues. V lost 1 base and J 2 bases, leaving 14 bases between the germline ends. CDR1 SGDLS and CDR2 YYNGEE come from the germline V gene. CDR3 coding DNA: TGTGCCAGCAGCGTACAGTCCGGTGCGGCCACAGATACGCAGTATTTT. Translated, it gives CASSVQSGAATDTQYF.

This chain connects TRBV12-5 to TRBJ2-2; tentatively, D is TRBD2 (5 bases). Germline CDR1 LGHNT, CDR2 FRNRAP. Trimming shortened V by 5 bases and J by 4 bases, and 14 bases separated the two germline ends. The CDR3 totals 15 residues. The CDR3 sequence: CASGPEASSTGELFF. The CDR3 nucleotides read TGTGCTAGTGGTCCGGAGGCTTCGAGCACCGGGGAGCTGTTTTTT.

About this clone itself: A read error may produce the germline difference seen at one junction end. The J gene is TRBJ1-4, the V gene TRBV29-1; 10 bases are a match to TRBD1. CDR3 length: 15 amino acids. CDR1 is SQVTM, CDR2 ANQGSEA, per germline. Here the CDR3 reads CSVENGTGVNGKLFF. The CDR3 DNA is TGCAGCGTTGAAAACGGGACAGGGGTTAATGGAAAACTGTTTTTT.